These 30 T cell receptor beta chains share one sample of origin, sequenced in a study of cytomegalovirus exposure and HLA in healthy donors. TCRdb keeps only in-frame clones here, not all; method: immunoSEQ multiplex PCR. This sample has 35,000 to 50,000 clones; about 94% occur once, and the top ten carry 5.6%. The sequenced sample was PBMCs. Receptors originate from a man younger than 35 in good health and CMV-seronegative.

This sequence joins TRBV11-2 and TRBJ1-6; D is possibly TRBD1 (5 bases). CDR1 is SGHAT and CDR2 is FQNNGV in the germline V gene. CDR3 length equals 16 residues. V shed 1 base and J shed 7 bases, with 14 bases lying between them. The CDR3 sequence: CASSLVAGIGNSPLHF. The CDR3 DNA is TGTGCCAGCAGCTTAGTGGCAGGGATCGGGAATTCACCCCTCCACTTT.

The V and J genes are TRBV27 and TRBJ2-1; 12 bases fit TRBD2. The germline V gene encodes CDR1 MNHEY and CDR2 SMNVEV (reference sequence). Unmatched junction bases numbered 10, after V lost 3 bases and J lost 7 bases. This CDR3 is 17 amino acids long. Here the CDR3 reads CASSFRTTSGSANEQFF. The CDR3 DNA follows: TGTGCCAGCAGTTTCCGCACGACTAGCGGGAGTGCGAATGAGCAGTTCTTC.

V usage is TRBV7-6 and J usage is TRBJ1-3; D might be TRBD1 (5 bases). The CDR3 spans 15 residues. V gave up 3 bases and J gave up 0 bases, with 9 bases separating them. Germline-derived CDR1 and CDR2 are SGHVS and FNYEAQ. CDR3 amino acids: CASSFDRDSGNTIYF. CDR3 bases: TGTGCCAGCAGCTTTGACAGAGACTCTGGAAACACCATATATTTT.

The chain carries TRBV27 and TRBJ2-7; a possible D gene is TRBD2 (6 bases). The germline CDR1 and CDR2 sequences are MNHEY and SMNVEV (reference sequence). CDR3 length equals 13 residues. With 0 bases removed from V and 5 bases from J, the gap between germline ends came to 8 bases. The CDR3 DNA is TGTGCCAGCAGTTTATCGGGGGAGGACGAGCAGTACTTC. It yields the protein CASSLSGEDEQYF.

The chain recombines TRBV11-2 with TRBJ2-4; no firm D call. The germline V gene has CDR1 SGHAT and CDR2 FQNNGV. The V and J ends lost 1 base and 0 bases respectively, with 16 bases between them. CDR3 length equals 18 residues. The DNA of the CDR3 is TGTGCCAGCAGCTTAGTGATTGGGCAGGCCGGAGCCAAAAACATTCAGTACTTC. Translating gives CASSLVIGQAGAKNIQYF. The full variable domain, in which reference TRBV11-2 and TRBJ2-4 provide the parts outside the CDR3, is EAGVAQSPRYKIIEKRQSVAFWCNPISGHATLYWYQQILGQGPKLLIQFQNNGVVDDSQLPKDRFSAERLKGVDSTLKIQPAKLEDSAVYLCASSLVIGQAGAKNIQYFGAGTRLSVL.

In this sample, this clone turned up once. The chain joins TRBV7-2 to TRBJ2-3, with 8 bases that match TRBD2. The J segment lost 0 bases and the V segment lost 1 base, leaving 6 bases of the junction unmatched. The germline V gene has CDR1 SGHTA and CDR2 FQGNSA. The CDR3 loop spans 17 amino acids. CDR3 bases: TGTGCCAGCAGCTTAGTCGTTAGCGGGGCTAGCACAGATACGCAGTATTTT. It yields the protein CASSLVVSGASTDTQYF.

The gene calls are TRBV29-1 and TRBJ1-2; tentatively, D is TRBD1 (5 bases). Trimming left V 0 bases short and J 4 bases short, with 12 bases between. This CDR3 is 14 amino acids long. Per the germline V gene, CDR1 is SQVTM and CDR2 is ANQGSEA. For the CDR3, the DNA is TGCAGCGTTGAAGATGGCGGAGGGACCTATGGCTACACCTTC. This gives the protein CSVEDGGGTYGYTF.

J is TRBJ1-2 and V is TRBV9; TRBD1 agrees at 7 bases. Germline CDR1 is SGDLS and CDR2 is YYNGEE. The CDR3 runs 16 residues. V trimming: 0 bases; J trimming: 8 bases; junction bases outside the gene matches: 13. The CDR3 protein is CASSVEQGHRIGGYTF. CDR3 nucleotide sequence: TGTGCCAGCAGCGTAGAACAGGGGCACCGTATAGGAGGCTACACCTTC.

This chain joins TRBV19 and TRBJ1-3; TRBD1 matches at 11 bases. The trim removed 7 bases at V and 3 bases at J, leaving 5 bases unmatched. Germline V gene sequence: CDR1 LNHDA, CDR2 SQIVND (reference sequence). This CDR3 is 15 amino acids long. The chain's CDR3 is CASTLDRGHGNTIYF. The DNA of the CDR3 is TGTGCCAGTACCCTGGACAGGGGGCATGGAAACACCATATATTTT.

The CDR3 bases are TGCGCCAGCAGCTTGGGGAGGGACCAAGAGACCCAGTACTTC. This codes for CASSLGRDQETQYF. The chain links TRBV5-1 to TRBJ2-5, with TRBD2 as a possible D gene (6 bases). Germline lookup yields CDR1 SGHRS and CDR2 YFSETQ. The CDR3 covers 14 residues. The V and J ends lost 0 bases and 0 bases respectively, with 6 bases between them.

The DNA of the CDR3 is TGTGCCAGCAGCGTAGGGACAGGGGGAGCAGATACGCAGTATTTT. Translating gives CASSVGTGGADTQYF. The J gene is TRBJ2-3, the V gene TRBV9; 10 bases line up with TRBD1. CDR3 length: 15 amino acids. The V gene end was trimmed by 0 bases and the J gene end by 4 bases; junction bases not matched to a gene: 2. Per the germline V gene, CDR1 is SGDLS and CDR2 is YYNGEE.

The V and J genes are TRBV6-1 and TRBJ1-1, with D hard to call. Germline V gives CDR1 MNHNS, CDR2 SASEGT. Between the trimmed V and J ends, which lost 6 bases and 4 bases, there was a span of 12 bases. This CDR3 has 13 residues. CDR3 sequence: CASRHRGITEAFF. As DNA, the CDR3 is TGTGCCAGCAGACACCGGGGTATCACTGAAGCTTTCTTT.

The gene calls are TRBV7-2 and TRBJ1-6; 8 nucleotides align to TRBD1. V shed 1 base and J 14 bases; nucleotides not matched to a gene: 16. The length of the CDR3 is 17 residues. Germline CDR1 is SGHTA and CDR2 is FQGNSA. In DNA, the CDR3 is TGTGCCAGCAGCTTAGTTGGAATGGGACAGGACCTACTCACCCTCCACTTT. Residues: CASSLVGMGQDLLTLHF.

The chain links TRBV15 to TRBJ2-1; 9 bases are shared with TRBD1. Germline V CDR1 and CDR2: LNHNV, YYDKDF (reference sequence). This CDR3 is built from 17 residues. J was trimmed by 2 bases and V by 4 bases; bases with no gene match: 9. In nucleotides, the CDR3 is TGTGCCACCAGCATTCGAGGGACAGGGACTACCTACAATGAGCAGTTCTTC. Residues: CATSIRGTGTTYNEQFF.

The chain links TRBV28 to TRBJ2-4, with no clear D. Deletions cut 6 bases from V and 3 bases from J, with 12 bases between. CDR1 and CDR2 (germline): MDHEN, SYDVKM. The CDR3 loop spans 14 amino acids. The CDR3 nucleotides are TGTGCCAGCAGGAACCCTGACATCAAAAACATTCAGTACTTC. Translation gives CASRNPDIKNIQYF.

The V and J genes are TRBV2 and TRBJ1-1, with a possible D match to TRBD1 (5 bases). V was pared by 4 bases and J by 3 bases, with 9 bases between. CDR3 length: 13 residues. Looked up from germline, CDR1 is SNHLY and CDR2 is FYNNEI. The CDR3 sequence is CASSGGGDTEAFF. Written as DNA, the CDR3 is TGTGCCAGCAGTGGGGGGGGTGACACTGAAGCTTTCTTT.

V gene TRBV28 combines with J gene TRBJ1-3, with a weak D call TRBD1 (5 bases). The ends were cut back, 8 bases at V and 1 base at J, with 12 bases in the middle. The CDR3 runs to 14 residues. From germline, CDR1 is MDHEN and CDR2 SYDVKM. For the CDR3, the DNA is TGTGCCAGCGGCGGCAGGGATTCTGGAAACACCATATATTTT. This gives the protein CASGGRDSGNTIYF.

The J gene is TRBJ2-1, the V gene TRBV19, with 14 bases that match TRBD2. Looked up from germline, CDR1 is LNHDA and CDR2 is SQIVND (reference sequence). The CDR3 consists of 15 residues. V was pared by 3 bases and J by 8 bases, with 3 bases of the junction left unmatched. CDR3 DNA sequence: TGTGCCAGTAGTATGGGACTAGCGGGAGCTGATGAGCAGTTCTTC. Amino acids: CASSMGLAGADEQFF.

This clone came up once. The rearrangement links TRBV4-3 to TRBJ2-1; D is unresolved. Germline CDR1 and CDR2: LGHNA and YSLEER. The germline V and J ends were trimmed by 0 bases and 5 bases, with 17 bases remaining between them. The CDR3 totals 17 residues. CDR3 loop: CASSQDLYMSQHNEQFF. The CDR3 DNA follows: TGCGCCAGCAGCCAAGATCTTTATATGTCACAGCACAATGAGCAGTTCTTC.

This chain uses TRBV5-4 with TRBJ1-3, with D unclear. V lost 4 bases and J 0 bases, leaving 2 bases between the germline ends. Looked up from germline, CDR1 is SGHNT and CDR2 is YYREEE (reference sequence). The CDR3 length is 12 residues. The CDR3 region has the DNA TGTGCCAGCAGCCTCTCTGGAAACACCATATATTTT. This translates into CASSLSGNTIYF.

V gene TRBV6-5 combines with J gene TRBJ2-5, with 8 bases fitting TRBD1. Germline assignment: CDR1 MNHEY and CDR2 SVGAGI. CDR3 size: 15 residues. The J segment lost 5 bases and the V segment lost 5 bases, leaving 10 bases of the junction unmatched. The CDR3 coding sequence is TGTGCCAGCAGTCTACGGACAGGGAATAGGGAGACCCAGTACTTC. It translates to CASSLRTGNRETQYF.

J is TRBJ2-5 and V is TRBV30; 8 bases match TRBD2. V gave up 1 base and J gave up 3 bases; unmatched junction bases: 4. The CDR3 length is 14 residues. Per germline, CDR1 GTSNPN and CDR2 SVGIG (reference sequence). The CDR3 DNA is TGTGCCTGGAGTGCCCCGGGAGGGGAAGAGACCCAGTACTTC. Translated: CAWSAPGGEETQYF.

The genes are TRBV9 and TRBJ2-7, with 8 bases that match TRBD1. Germline V gene data show CDR1 as SGDLS and CDR2 as YYNGEE. The CDR3 length is 14 residues. Unmatched junction bases numbered 4, after V lost 3 bases and J lost 2 bases. The CDR3 sequence: CASSAGTGPYEQYF. DNA for the CDR3: TGTGCCAGCAGCGCCGGGACAGGCCCCTACGAGCAGTACTTC.

The gene calls are TRBV5-1 and TRBJ2-2; D unresolved. The CDR3 is 12 amino acids. The germline CDR1 and CDR2 sequences are SGHRS and YFSETQ. V lost 7 bases to trimming and J lost 5 bases, with 9 bases between them. The CDR3 coding sequence is TGCGCCAGCCAACGAGAAACCGGGGAGCTGTTTTTT. This codes for CASQRETGELFF.

The V call is TRBV27, the J call TRBJ2-3, with TRBD1 identical over 9 bases. Trimming took 5 bases from V and 3 from J; bases not matched to a gene: 6. The CDR3 contains 15 residues. Germline V lookup: CDR1 MNHEY, CDR2 SMNVEV (reference sequence). The CDR3 region has the DNA TGTGCCAGCAGTCTGGGGACAGGGAGTACAGATACGCAGTATTTT. It is translated as CASSLGTGSTDTQYF.

This chain uses TRBV29-1 with TRBJ1-3; D gene uncertain. V shed 7 bases and J shed 0 bases, with 7 bases lying between them. The CDR3 spans 12 residues. CDR1 is SQVTM, CDR2 ANQGSEA, per germline. Here the CDR3 DNA reads TGCAGCGGGGAGACCTCTGGAAACACCATATATTTT. Translation: CSGETSGNTIYF.

This clone was seen just once. V usage is TRBV6-5 and J usage is TRBJ1-2; D may be TRBD1 (6 bases). This CDR3 comprises 14 residues. CDR1 is MNHEY, CDR2 SVGAGI, per germline. Trimming left V 6 bases short and J 8 bases short, with 19 bases between. Here the CDR3 reads CASRPHDGGAGYTF. CDR3 sequence (DNA): TGTGCCAGCAGACCTCATGATGGGGGGGCGGGCTACACCTTC.

The chain recombines TRBV9 with TRBJ2-1; 7 bases line up with TRBD1. The CDR3 totals 14 residues. Unmatched junction bases numbered 6, after V lost 4 bases and J lost 5 bases. Germline CDR1 SGDLS, CDR2 YYNGEE. CDR3 in amino acids: CASSSSGTDNEQFF. The CDR3 DNA sequence: TGTGCCAGCAGCTCTTCCGGGACAGACAATGAGCAGTTCTTC.

The V gene is TRBV5-6, the J gene TRBJ2-5; a weak D match, TRBD2 (5 bases). Trimming took 1 base from V and 4 from J, leaving 14 bases between them. CDR1 and CDR2 (germline): SGHDT, YYEEEE. The CDR3 totals 15 residues. CDR3 nucleotide sequence: TGTGCCAGCAGCTTGTCGGGGATGGGGTCAGAGACCCAGTACTTC. The encoded protein is CASSLSGMGSETQYF.

The chain joins TRBV19 to TRBJ1-5; D remains ambiguous. In germline, CDR1 is LNHDA, CDR2 SQIVND (reference sequence). The CDR3 has 16 residues. Trimming took 3 bases from V and 7 from J, leaving 19 bases between them. Written as DNA, the CDR3 is TGTGCCAGTAGTATCACCTCGACGGGGAGTGGGCAGCCCCAGCATTTT. Its translation: CASSITSTGSGQPQHF.